This T cell receptor (beta chain) was retrieved from a study of T cells in women clearing cervical HPV infection. Regarding the study as a whole: CIN3+ cases had significantly higher TCR richness than controls; evenness did not differ.

To note about this clone: Its antigen is as yet unknown. The read halts 3 residues ahead of the CDR3 end, with the missing end drawn from the germline J gene.

This CDR3 has 14 residues. The germline V gene encodes CDR1 DFQATT and CDR2 SNEGSKA (reference sequence). Sequencing was performed with immunoSEQ multiplex PCR; in TCRdb, only in-frame clones are kept and a portion is missing. The listing records about 45,000 clones. The sample comprised blood buffy coat. The clonotype originates from a woman aged 18-70 years with a cervical HPV16 infection that either progressed to CIN3+ or cleared (not recorded which). This chain uses TRBV20-1 with TRBJ2-2, with TRBD2 matching 7 bases. The sequenced part of the CDR3 DNA is TGCAGTGCTGGTAGCGGGTCTGGGGCCAACGTG. Translation: CSAGSGSGANV. The entire CDR3 protein is CSAGSGSGANVLFF.